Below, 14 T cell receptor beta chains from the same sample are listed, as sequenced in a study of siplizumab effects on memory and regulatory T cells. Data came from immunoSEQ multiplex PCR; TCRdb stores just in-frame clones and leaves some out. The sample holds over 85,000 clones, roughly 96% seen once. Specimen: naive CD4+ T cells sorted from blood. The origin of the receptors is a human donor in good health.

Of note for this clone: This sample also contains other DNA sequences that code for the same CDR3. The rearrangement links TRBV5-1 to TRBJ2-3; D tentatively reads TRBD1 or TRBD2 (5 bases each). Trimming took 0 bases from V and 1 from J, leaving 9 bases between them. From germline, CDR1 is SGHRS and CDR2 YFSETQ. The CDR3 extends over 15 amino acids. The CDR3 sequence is CASSLGGVGTDTQYF. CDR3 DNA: TGCGCCAGCAGCTTGGGAGGGGTGGGCACAGATACGCAGTATTTT.

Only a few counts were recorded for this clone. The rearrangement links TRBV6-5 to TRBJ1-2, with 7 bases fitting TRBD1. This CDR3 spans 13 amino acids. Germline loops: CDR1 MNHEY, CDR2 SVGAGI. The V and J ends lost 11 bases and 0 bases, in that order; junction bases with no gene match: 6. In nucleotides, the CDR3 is TGTGCCTGCCGGGACAGAGCTAACTATGGCTACACCTTC. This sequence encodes CACRDRANYGYTF.

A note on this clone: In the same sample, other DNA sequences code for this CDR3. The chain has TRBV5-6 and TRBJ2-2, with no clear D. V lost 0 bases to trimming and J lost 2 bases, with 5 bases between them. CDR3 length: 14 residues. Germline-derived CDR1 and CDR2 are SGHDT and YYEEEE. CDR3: CASSLGLNTGELFF. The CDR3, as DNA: TGTGCCAGCAGCTTGGGGCTAAACACCGGGGAGCTGTTTTTT.

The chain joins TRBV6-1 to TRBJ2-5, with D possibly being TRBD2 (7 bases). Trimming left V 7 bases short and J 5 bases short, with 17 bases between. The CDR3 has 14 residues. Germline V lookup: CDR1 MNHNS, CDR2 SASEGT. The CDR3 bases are TGTGCCAGCATCGGGGAGGGGGGCGCGGAGACCCAGTACTTC. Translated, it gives CASIGEGGAETQYF.

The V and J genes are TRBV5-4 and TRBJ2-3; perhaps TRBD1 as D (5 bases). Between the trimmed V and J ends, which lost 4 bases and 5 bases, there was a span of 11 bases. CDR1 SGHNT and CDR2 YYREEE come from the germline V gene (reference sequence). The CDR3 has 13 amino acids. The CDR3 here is CASSPRAQDTQYF. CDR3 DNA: TGTGCCAGCAGCCCCAGGGCCCAAGATACGCAGTATTTT.

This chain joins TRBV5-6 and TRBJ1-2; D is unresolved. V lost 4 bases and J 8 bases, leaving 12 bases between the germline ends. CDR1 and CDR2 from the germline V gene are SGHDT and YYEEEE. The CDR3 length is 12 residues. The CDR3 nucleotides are TGTGCCAGCAGCCCCCCCGAAGACGGCTACACCTTC. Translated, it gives CASSPPEDGYTF.

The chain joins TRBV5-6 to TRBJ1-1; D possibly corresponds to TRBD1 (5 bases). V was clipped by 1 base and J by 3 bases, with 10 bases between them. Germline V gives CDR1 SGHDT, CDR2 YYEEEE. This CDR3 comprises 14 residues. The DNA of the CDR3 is TGTGCCAGCAGCTTGCCGGACATCCACACTGAAGCTTTCTTT. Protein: CASSLPDIHTEAFF.

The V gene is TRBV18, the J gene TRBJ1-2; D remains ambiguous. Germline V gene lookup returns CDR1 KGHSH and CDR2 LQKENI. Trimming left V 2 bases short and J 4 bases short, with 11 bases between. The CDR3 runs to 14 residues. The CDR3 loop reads CASSPERPSYGYTF. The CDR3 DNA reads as TGTGCCAGCTCACCAGAACGACCCAGCTATGGCTACACCTTC.

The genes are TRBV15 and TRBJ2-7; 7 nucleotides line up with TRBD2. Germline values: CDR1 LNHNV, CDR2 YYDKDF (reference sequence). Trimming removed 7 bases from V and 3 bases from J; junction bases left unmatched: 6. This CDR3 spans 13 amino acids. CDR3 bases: TGTGCCACCATGGAGTGGGGGGGCTACGAGCAGTACTTC. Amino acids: CATMEWGGYEQYF. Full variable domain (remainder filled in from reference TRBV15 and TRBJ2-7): DAMVIQNPRYQVTQFGKPVTLSCSQTLNHNVMYWYQQKSSQAPKLLFHYYDKDFNNEADTPDNFQSRRPNTSFCFLDIRSPGLGDTAMYLCATMEWGGYEQYFGPGTRLTVT.

The CDR3 sequence: CASGDRGRTETQYF. For the CDR3, the DNA is TGCGCCAGCGGGGACAGGGGGAGAACAGAGACCCAGTACTTC. The chain joins TRBV10-1 to TRBJ2-5; TRBD1 matches 11 bases. V shed 8 bases and J 4 bases; nucleotides not matched to a gene: 6. Looked up from germline, CDR1 is WNHNN and CDR2 is SYGVQD (reference sequence). The CDR3 loop spans 14 amino acids.

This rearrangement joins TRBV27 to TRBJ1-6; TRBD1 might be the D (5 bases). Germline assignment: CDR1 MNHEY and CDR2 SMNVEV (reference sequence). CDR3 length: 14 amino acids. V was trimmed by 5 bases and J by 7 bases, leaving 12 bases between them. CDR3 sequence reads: CASSPGGPNSPLHF. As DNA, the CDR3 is TGTGCCAGCAGTCCCGGGGGACCCAATTCACCCCTCCACTTT.

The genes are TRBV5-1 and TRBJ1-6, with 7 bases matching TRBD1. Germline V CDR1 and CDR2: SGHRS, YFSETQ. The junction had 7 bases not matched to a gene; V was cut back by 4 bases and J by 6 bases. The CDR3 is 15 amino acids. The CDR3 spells CASSLGDRVNSPLHF. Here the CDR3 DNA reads TGCGCCAGCAGCCTGGGCGACAGGGTTAATTCACCCCTCCACTTT.

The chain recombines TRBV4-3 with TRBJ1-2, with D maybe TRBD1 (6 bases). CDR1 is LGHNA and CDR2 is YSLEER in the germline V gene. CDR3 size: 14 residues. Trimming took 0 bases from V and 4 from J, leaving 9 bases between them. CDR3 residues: CASSQEGGGYGYTF. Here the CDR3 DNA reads TGCGCCAGCAGCCAAGAAGGAGGGGGCTATGGCTACACCTTC.

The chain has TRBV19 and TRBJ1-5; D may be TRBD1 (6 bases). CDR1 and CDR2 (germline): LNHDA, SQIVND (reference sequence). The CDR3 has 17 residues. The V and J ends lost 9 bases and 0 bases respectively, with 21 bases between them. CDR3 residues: CASRITGQRNSNQPQHF. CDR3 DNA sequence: TGTGCCAGCCGGATAACAGGACAGCGGAATAGCAATCAGCCCCAGCATTTT.